This T cell receptor (beta chain) was recorded in a study of glioma-infiltrating T cells. Study-level points and caveats: A blood CDR3 motif signature was depleted in highly divergent patients.

There are a few counts of this clonotype. What it binds is not known. A read error is possible here, since a much larger clone lies one base away. Using RNA template, CDR3s of TCR alpha and beta were amplified with iRepertoire arm-PCR. Input was 100-400 ng of tissue mRNA or PBMC total RNA. TCRdb itself ran the multiplex PCR reads through MiXCR, one entry per CDR3 protein. The repertoire holds around 390,000 distinct CDR3 sequences, with more than 35% as singletons. This receptor was identified in a human donor with low-grade glioma or glioblastoma, undergoing nonglioma brain surgery, or in good health (not recorded which). The sequenced sample was glioma tissue, nonneoplastic brain tissue, or PBMCs (not recorded which).

The CDR3 bases are TGTGCCAGCAGTTTGGGGCGAGGCGTGAACACTGAAGCTTTCTTT. Translated: CASSLGRGVNTEAFF. This sequence joins TRBV27 and TRBJ1-1, with D maybe TRBD1 (5 bases). The V and J ends lost 3 bases and 0 bases respectively, with 11 bases between them. Germline assignment: CDR1 MNHEY and CDR2 SMNVEV (reference sequence). The CDR3 is 15 residues long.